Listed below are T cell receptor beta chains from one sample, sequenced in a study of blood T cell repertoires in COVID-19. Sequencing was performed with immunoSEQ multiplex PCR; in TCRdb, only in-frame clones are kept and a portion is missing. The sample consists of 250,000 to 350,000 clones, roughly nine tenths of them appearing once. The sequencing input was peripheral blood. Receptors were obtained from a man between 18 and 29 years old with active or convalescent COVID-19. Each CDR3 is given with its conserved first and last residue. Fields, in order: V gene, J gene, clone size, D gene, CDR3 DNA, CDR3 protein. A D gene is named only where the DNA matches it firmly. Clone size, where shown, is once, few, many, or a class for clones that have expanded.

V gene: TRBV19
J gene: TRBJ2-2
clone size: .
D gene: TRBD2
CDR3 DNA: TGTGCCAGTAGTTGGACTAGCGGGGGGGCCGGGGAGCTGTTTTTT
CDR3 protein: CASSWTSGGAGELFF

V gene: TRBV28
J gene: TRBJ2-7
clone size: .
D gene: .
CDR3 DNA: TGTGCCAGCAGTTTAAGGGGGACCTACGAGCAGTACTTC
CDR3 protein: CASSLRGTYEQYF

V gene: TRBV2
J gene: TRBJ1-2
clone size: .
D gene: TRBD1
CDR3 DNA: TGTGCCAGCAGTACTATACGACAGGGGACGAATGGCTACACCTTC
CDR3 protein: CASSTIRQGTNGYTF

V gene: TRBV13
J gene: TRBJ1-1
clone size: .
D gene: .
CDR3 DNA: TGTGCCAGCAGCTTAACGACACATGAAGCTTTCTTT
CDR3 protein: CASSLTTHEAFF

V gene: TRBV6-6
J gene: TRBJ2-7
clone size: few
D gene: TRBD1
CDR3 DNA: TGTGCCAGCAGCCCCCAGGGGGCTAAGTCGTACGAGCAGTACTTC
CDR3 protein: CASSPQGAKSYEQYF

V gene: TRBV11-3
J gene: TRBJ2-1
clone size: .
D gene: TRBD1
CDR3 DNA: TGTGCCAGCAGCTCCCGGACAGGGGGTGGGGACAATGAGCAGTTCTTC
CDR3 protein: CASSSRTGGGDNEQFF

V gene: TRBV7-9
J gene: TRBJ2-5
clone size: few
D gene: TRBD2
CDR3 DNA: TGTGCCAGCAGCTTAGAGGGGTGGCGGGGGTCGCAAGAGACCCAGTACTTC
CDR3 protein: CASSLEGWRGSQETQYF

V gene: TRBV10-1
J gene: TRBJ2-3
clone size: .
D gene: TRBD2
CDR3 DNA: TGCGCCAGCAGTGGGGTTAGCGGGATGCCAGATACGCAGTATTTT
CDR3 protein: CASSGVSGMPDTQYF

V gene: TRBV5-4
J gene: TRBJ1-5
clone size: .
D gene: .
CDR3 DNA: TGTGCCACTGGCGCGGGAGGGGGCAATCAGCCCCAGCATTTT
CDR3 protein: CATGAGGGNQPQHF

V gene: TRBV7-9
J gene: TRBJ2-1
clone size: .
D gene: TRBD1
CDR3 DNA: TGTGCCAGCGTTGGGGACAGGGCCCATGAGCAGTTCTTC
CDR3 protein: CASVGDRAHEQFF

V gene: TRBV28
J gene: TRBJ2-3
clone size: .
D gene: TRBD2
CDR3 DNA: TGTGCCAGCCCCCCCCGGCCACTAGCGGGCACAGATACGCAGTATTTT
CDR3 protein: CASPPRPLAGTDTQYF